This paragraph covers one T cell receptor (beta chain) sequence. What it binds is not known. This sample is drawn from a study of cytomegalovirus exposure and HLA in healthy donors. Across the whole study: The study's early data release held some 85 million unique TCRs from HLA-typed donors. General study findings and limits: Presence/absence analyses supposed approximately even sequencing depth among donors.

Researchers ran the PCR with 60 Vbeta and 13 Jbeta primers. TCRdb keeps only in-frame clones here, not all; method: immunoSEQ multiplex PCR. The sample shows 100,000 to 130,000 clones, approximately 80% of them seen only once. Per the germline V gene, CDR1 is SEHNR and CDR2 is FQNEAQ (reference sequence). The length of the CDR3 is 12 residues. V was cut by 5 bases and J by 0 bases, with 3 bases left in between. V is TRBV7-9 and J is TRBJ2-3; D call uncertain. The sequenced sample consisted of PBMCs. This receptor was identified in a male donor in good health and CMV-seronegative. The CDR3 region is CASSPSTDTQYF. As DNA, the CDR3 is TGTGCCAGCAGCCCTAGCACAGATACGCAGTATTTT.